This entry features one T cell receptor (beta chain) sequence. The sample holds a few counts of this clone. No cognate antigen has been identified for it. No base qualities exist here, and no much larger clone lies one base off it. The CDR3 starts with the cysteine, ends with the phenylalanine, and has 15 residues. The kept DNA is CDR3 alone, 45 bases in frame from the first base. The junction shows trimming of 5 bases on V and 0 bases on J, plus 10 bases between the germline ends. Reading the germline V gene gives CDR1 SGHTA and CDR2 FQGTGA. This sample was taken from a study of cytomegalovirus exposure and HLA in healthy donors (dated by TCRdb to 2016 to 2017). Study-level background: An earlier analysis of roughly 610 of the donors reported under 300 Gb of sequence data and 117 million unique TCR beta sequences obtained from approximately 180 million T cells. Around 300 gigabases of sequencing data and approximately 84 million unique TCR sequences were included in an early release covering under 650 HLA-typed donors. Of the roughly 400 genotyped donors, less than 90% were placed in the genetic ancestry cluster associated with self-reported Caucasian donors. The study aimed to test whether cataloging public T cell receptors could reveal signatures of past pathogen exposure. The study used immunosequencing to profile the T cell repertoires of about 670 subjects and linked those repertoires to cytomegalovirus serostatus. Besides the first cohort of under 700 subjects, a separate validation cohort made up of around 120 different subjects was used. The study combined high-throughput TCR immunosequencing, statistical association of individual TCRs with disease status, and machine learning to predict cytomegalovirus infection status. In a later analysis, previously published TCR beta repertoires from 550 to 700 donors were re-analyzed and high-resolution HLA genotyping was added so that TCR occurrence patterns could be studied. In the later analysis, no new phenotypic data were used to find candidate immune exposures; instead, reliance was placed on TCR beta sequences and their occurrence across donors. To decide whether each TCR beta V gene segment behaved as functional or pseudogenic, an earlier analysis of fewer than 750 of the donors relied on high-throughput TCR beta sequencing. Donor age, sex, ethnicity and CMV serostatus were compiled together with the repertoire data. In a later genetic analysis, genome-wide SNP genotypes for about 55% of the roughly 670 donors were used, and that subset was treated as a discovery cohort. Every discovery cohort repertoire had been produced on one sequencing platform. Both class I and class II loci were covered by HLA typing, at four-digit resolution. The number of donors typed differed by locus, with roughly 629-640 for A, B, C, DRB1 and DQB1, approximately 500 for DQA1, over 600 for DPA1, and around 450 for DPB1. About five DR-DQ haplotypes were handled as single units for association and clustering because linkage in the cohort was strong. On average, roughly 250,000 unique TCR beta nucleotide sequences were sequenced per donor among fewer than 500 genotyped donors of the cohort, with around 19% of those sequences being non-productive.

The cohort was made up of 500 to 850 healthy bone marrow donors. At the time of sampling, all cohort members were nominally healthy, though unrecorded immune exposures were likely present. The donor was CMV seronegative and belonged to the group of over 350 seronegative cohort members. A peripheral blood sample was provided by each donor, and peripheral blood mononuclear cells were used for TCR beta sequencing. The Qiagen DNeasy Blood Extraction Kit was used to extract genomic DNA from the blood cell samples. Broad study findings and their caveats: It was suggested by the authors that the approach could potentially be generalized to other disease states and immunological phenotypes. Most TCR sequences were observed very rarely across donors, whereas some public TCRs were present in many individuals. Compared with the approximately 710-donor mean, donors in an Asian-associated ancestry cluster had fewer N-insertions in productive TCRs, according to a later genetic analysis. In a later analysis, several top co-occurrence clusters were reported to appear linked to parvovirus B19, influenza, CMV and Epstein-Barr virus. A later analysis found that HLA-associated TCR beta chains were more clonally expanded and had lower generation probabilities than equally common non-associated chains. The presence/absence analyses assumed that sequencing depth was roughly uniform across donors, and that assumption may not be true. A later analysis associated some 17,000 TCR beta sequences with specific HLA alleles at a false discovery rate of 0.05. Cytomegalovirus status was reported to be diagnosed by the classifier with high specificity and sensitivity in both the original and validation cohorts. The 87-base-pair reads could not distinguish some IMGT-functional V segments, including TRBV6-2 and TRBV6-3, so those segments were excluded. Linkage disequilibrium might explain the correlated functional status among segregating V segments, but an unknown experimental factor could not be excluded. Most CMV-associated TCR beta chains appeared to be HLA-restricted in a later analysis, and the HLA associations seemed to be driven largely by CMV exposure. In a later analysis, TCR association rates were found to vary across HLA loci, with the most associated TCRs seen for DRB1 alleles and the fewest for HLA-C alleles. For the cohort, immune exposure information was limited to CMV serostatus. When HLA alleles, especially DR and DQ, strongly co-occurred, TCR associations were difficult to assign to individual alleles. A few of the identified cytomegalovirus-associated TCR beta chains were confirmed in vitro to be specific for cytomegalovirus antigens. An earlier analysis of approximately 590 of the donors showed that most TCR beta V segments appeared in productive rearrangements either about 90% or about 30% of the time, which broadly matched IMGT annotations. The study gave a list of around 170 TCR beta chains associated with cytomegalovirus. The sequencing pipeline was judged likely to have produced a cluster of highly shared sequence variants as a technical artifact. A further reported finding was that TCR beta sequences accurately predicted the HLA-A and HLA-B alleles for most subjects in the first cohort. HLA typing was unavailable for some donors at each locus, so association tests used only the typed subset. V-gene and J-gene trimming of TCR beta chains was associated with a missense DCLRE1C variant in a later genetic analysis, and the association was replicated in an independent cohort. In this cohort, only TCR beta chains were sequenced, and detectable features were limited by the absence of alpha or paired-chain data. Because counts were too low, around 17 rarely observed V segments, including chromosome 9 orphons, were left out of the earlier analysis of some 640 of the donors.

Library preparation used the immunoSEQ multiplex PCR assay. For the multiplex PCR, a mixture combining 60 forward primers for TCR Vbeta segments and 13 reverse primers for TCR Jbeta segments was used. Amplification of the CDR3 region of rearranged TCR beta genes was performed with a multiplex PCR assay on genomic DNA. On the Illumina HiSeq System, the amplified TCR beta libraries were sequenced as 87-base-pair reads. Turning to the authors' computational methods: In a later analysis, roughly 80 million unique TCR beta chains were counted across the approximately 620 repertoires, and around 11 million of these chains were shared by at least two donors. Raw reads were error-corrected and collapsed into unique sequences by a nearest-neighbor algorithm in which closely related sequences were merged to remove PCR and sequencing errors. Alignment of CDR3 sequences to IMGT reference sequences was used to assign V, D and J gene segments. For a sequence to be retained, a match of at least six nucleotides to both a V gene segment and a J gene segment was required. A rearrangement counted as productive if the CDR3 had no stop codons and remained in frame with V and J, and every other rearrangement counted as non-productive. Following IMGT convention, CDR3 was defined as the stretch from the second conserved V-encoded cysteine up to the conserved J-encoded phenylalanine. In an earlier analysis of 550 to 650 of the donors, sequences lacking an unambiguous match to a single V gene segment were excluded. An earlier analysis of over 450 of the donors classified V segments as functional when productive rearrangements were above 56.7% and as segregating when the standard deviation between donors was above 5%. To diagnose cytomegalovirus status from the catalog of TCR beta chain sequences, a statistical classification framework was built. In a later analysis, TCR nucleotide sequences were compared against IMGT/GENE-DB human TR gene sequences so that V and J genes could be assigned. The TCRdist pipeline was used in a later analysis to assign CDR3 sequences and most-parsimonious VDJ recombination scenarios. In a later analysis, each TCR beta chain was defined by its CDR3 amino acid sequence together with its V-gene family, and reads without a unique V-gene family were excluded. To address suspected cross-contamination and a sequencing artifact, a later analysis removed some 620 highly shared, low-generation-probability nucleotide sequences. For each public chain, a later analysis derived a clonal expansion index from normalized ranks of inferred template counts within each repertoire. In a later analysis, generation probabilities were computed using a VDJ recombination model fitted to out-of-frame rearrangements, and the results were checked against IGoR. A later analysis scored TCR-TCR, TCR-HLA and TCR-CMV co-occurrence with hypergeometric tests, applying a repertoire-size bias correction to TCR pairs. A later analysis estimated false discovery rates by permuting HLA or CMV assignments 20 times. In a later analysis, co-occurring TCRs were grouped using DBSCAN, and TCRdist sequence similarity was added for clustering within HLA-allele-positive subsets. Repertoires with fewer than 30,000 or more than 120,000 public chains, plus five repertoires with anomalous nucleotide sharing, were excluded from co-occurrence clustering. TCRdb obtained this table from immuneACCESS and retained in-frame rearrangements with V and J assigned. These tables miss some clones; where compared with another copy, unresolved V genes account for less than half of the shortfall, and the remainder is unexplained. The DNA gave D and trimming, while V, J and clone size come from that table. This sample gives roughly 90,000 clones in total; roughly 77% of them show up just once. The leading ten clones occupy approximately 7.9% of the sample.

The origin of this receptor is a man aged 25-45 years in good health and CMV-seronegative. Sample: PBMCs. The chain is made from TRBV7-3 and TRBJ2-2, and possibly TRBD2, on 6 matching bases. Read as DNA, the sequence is TGTGCCAGCAGCCCCGGACTAACGAACACCGGGGAGCTGTTTTTT. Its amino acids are CASSPGLTNTGELFF.